These T cell receptor beta chains were read from a single sample in a study of cytomegalovirus exposure and HLA in healthy donors. Data came from immunoSEQ multiplex PCR; TCRdb stores just in-frame clones and leaves some out. The data contain about 130,000 clones, 70% to 85% of them singletons. Sample: PBMCs. The receptor source for this set is a boy younger than 18 in good health and CMV-seronegative. Each CDR3 is given with its conserved first and last residue. The D gene is left open where the match is weak. Expanded clones are given a class, and other clones once, few, many or no size at all.

v_call	clone_size	d_call	j_call	cdr3_nt	cdr3_aa
TRBV18	NA	NA	TRBJ2-5	TGTGCCAGCTCACCACCGCCCACCCAGGAGACCCAGTACTTC	CASSPPPTQETQYF
TRBV29-1	NA	NA	TRBJ1-1	TGCAGCGTCAGTCACACTGAAGCTTTCTTT	CSVSHTEAFF
TRBV30	NA	NA	TRBJ1-2	TGTGCCTGGAGACCCGGGTCTGCGGGGGGCTACACCTTC	CAWRPGSAGGYTF
TRBV7-9	NA	NA	TRBJ2-7	TGTGCCAGCAGTGAGGGGGTCGAGCAGTACTTC	CASSEGVEQYF
TRBV7-3	NA	TRBD2	TRBJ2-3	TGTGCCAGCAGCAATCTAGCGGTGAGCACAGATACGCAGTATTTT	CASSNLAVSTDTQYF
TRBV2	NA	NA	TRBJ2-1	TGTGCCAGCAGTGAAGAGTCGACAGTAGGCGAGCAGTTCTTC	CASSEESTVGEQFF
TRBV21-1	NA	NA	TRBJ2-1	TGTGCCAGCAGCGGGGCAGACTGGGACAATGAGCAGTTCTTC	CASSGADWDNEQFF
TRBV7-9	NA	TRBD2	TRBJ2-3	TGTGCCAGCAGCTTAGTCGCTAGCGGGAGCACAGATACGCAGTATTTT	CASSLVASGSTDTQYF
TRBV5-6	few	NA	TRBJ1-1	TGTGCCAGCAGCGTGGCCGGGGGCACTGAAGCTTTCTTT	CASSVAGGTEAFF
TRBV11-2	NA	NA	TRBJ1-1	TGTGCCAGCAGCTTTCAGGTGAACACTGAAGCTTTCTTT	CASSFQVNTEAFF
TRBV6-5	few	TRBD1	TRBJ2-7	TGTGCCAGCACCCCGCTTGGGACAGGGGCCTACGAGCAGTACTTC	CASTPLGTGAYEQYF
TRBV5-4	NA	NA	TRBJ2-2	TGTGCCAGCAGCTTGTTGAAGGGGGCGAACACCGGGGAGCTGTTTTTT	CASSLLKGANTGELFF
TRBV6-1	NA	TRBD2	TRBJ2-5	TGTGCCAGCAGTGAAAAGGTGGCAGGGGCTAGCGGGGTGGAGACCCAGTACTTC	CASSEKVAGASGVETQYF
TRBV6-5	NA	TRBD2	TRBJ2-7	TGTGCCAGCAGACGACTAGCGGGAGAGGGCGAGCAGTACTTC	CASRRLAGEGEQYF
TRBV7-2	NA	TRBD1	TRBJ2-2	TGTGCCAGCAGTTACGACAGGGGGACCGGGGAGCTGTTTTTT	CASSYDRGTGELFF
TRBV20-1	NA	NA	TRBJ2-1	TGCAGTGCCGCGGGGGCTAGTGAGCAGTTCTTC	CSAAGASEQFF
TRBV19	NA	NA	TRBJ1-2	TGTGCCAGTAGTATCGGGGAAGGCTATGGCTACACCTTC	CASSIGEGYGYTF
TRBV5-1	NA	NA	TRBJ2-5	TGCGCCAGCAGACCTAGGGGGGGCCAAGAGACCCAGTACTTC	CASRPRGGQETQYF
TRBV11-2	NA	NA	TRBJ2-7	TGTGCCAGCAGCTTAGACAGACAAAGACCCTACGAGCAGTACTTC	CASSLDRQRPYEQYF